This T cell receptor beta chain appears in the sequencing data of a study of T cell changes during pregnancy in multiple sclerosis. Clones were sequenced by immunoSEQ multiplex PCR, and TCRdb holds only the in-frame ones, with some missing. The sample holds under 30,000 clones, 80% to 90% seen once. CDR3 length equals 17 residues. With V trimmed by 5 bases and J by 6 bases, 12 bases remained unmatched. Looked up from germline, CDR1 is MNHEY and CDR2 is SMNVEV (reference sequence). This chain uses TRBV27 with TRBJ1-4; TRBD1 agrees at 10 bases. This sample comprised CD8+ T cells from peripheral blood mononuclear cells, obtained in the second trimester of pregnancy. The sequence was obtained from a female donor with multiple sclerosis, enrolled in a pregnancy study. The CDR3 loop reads CASSPLIIGTGDEKLFF. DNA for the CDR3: TGTGCCAGCAGTCCCCTCATCATAGGGACAGGGGATGAAAAACTGTTTTTT.